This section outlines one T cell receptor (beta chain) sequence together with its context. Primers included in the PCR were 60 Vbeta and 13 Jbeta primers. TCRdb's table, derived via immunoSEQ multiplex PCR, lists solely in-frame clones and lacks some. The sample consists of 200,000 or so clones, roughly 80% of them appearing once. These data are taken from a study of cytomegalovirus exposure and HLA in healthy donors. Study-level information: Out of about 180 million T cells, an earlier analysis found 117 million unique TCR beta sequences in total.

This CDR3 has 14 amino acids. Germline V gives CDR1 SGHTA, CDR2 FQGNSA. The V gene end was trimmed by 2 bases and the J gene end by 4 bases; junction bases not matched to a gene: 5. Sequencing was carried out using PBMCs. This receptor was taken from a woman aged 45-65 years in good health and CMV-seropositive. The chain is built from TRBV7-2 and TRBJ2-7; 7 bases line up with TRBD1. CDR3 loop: CASSLWTGTYEQYF. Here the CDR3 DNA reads TGTGCCAGCAGCTTATGGACAGGCACTTACGAGCAGTACTTC.